This T cell receptor (beta chain) was captured in a study of human T cells and chemical hapten exposure. The CDR3 is 17 residues long. The junction had 12 bases not matched to a gene; V was cut back by 4 bases and J by 5 bases. CDR1 is KGHDR and CDR2 is SFDVKD in the germline V gene. Noted time point: healthy volunteer bleed at 2 weeks. From whole blood left unfractionated, total RNA was extracted. Via MiXCR, TCRdb re-called the RACE reads, giving one row per CDR3 protein. The data contain 45,000 or so distinct CDR3 sequences, 3.5% to 4.5% of them singletons. The chain recombines TRBV24-1 with TRBJ1-5, with 8 bases fitting TRBD1. Sequences were obtained from whole blood. The sequence was collected from a human donor in good health. Some clones in this sample may be carry-over from other donors' samples. CDR3 sequence: CATSEATGTGMDQPQHF. DNA for the CDR3: TGTGCCACCAGTGAGGCTACGGGGACAGGAATGGATCAGCCCCAGCATTTT.